This T cell receptor beta chain was identified during a study of shared clonotypes between healthy human individuals (dated by TCRdb to the early 2020s). Study-level background: The cohort included a few men and a couple of women between 18 and 49 years of age. Leukapheresis yielded between about 0.85 and 10 billion PBMCs per donor. Different laboratories and diverse techniques were used to prepare libraries and sequence TCR repertoires, to increase sequencing depth and limit assay-specific biases. For each donor, CD4 naive and CD4 memory were each given three plates, CD8 naive was given two plates, and CD8 memory was given one plate. Blood TCR repertoires of roughly five healthy adults were deeply sequenced to estimate repertoire size and the extent of clonotype sharing between individuals.

A single count supports this clone. Which antigen it targets is not known. Within one base of it there is no much larger clone, and no base qualities were kept. CD8 naive samples were CD45RO-negative cells positively selected for CCR7, giving a CD45RA+CCR7+ population that excluded TemRA cells. Donors were healthy HIV-negative adults with no recently reported acute infections or vaccinations. Only Caucasian adults living in Nashville, Tennessee, USA were represented among the donors. Blood was obtained by leukapheresis, after which PBMCs were separated by Ficoll-Histopaque density gradient centrifugation and cryopreserved in liquid nitrogen vapor phase. Analytical flow cytometry was used to check the purity and quantity of each magnetically sorted T cell population. Each sorted fraction had its genomic DNA isolated and then quantified by UV absorbance on a Nanodrop 2000c. What the research found in general, with its limitations: Across a few donors, 4.5% to 6.5% of naive CD4, more than 3% of naive CD8, 2.3% of memory CD4, and roughly 0.41% of memory CD8 clonotypes were shared. Compared with non-shared clonotypes, clonotypes shared by all four sorted-subset donors had higher generation probabilities. Incomplete sequencing was indicated by rarefaction of sorted-subset datasets, despite the large sequencing depth. Sampling was restricted to blood, and TCR repertoires in tissues likely differ from the TCR repertoires found in blood. Because the study included a small number of donors, the genetic and exposure-history diversity represented was limited. Based on pairwise subsampling, the degree of clonotype sharing among donors was expected to be affected by sequencing depth. Estimated clonotype richness was generally larger for naive than for memory subsets.

TCR CDR3 regions were amplified from genomic DNA by multiplex PCR using the deep immunoSEQ assay. For each cell subset, the extracted genomic DNA was distributed evenly across all wells of several immunoSEQ 96-well plates, and each plate served as one replicate. For sorted subsets, around 200 ng genomic DNA, equal to 30,000 or so T cell genomes, was loaded into each replicate PCR. The purified libraries were quantified using a Qubit 3.0 fluorometer, sized with a Bioanalyzer 2100, and then quantified again using the KAPA Library Quantification kit. Each immunoSEQ 96-well plate was sequenced on its own single-read 150-cycle Illumina NextSeq 550 flow cell. The study's own analysis went as follows. Because the immunoSEQ output held only junctional sequences and lacked quality scores, the filtering could not match the filtering applied to full-length reads. To assign V/J genes and CDR3, sequences were annotated using PyIR, a Python wrapper for IgBLAST v1.9, with IMGT germline references. Reads were filtered out if the reads had weak V/J assignments (E-value above 1e-6), no CDR3, stop codons, out-of-frame junctions, or ambiguous translated residues. V3J clonotypes were defined by identical inferred V gene, J gene, and CDR3 amino acid sequence. To compute the percentage overlap between repertoires, the number of shared unique clonotypes was divided by the size of the smaller repertoire. Richness of each repertoire was evaluated using RTK rarefaction, the Chao1 estimator, and Recon v2.1 estimates of unobserved clonotypes. OLGA was used to compute generation probabilities for all TCRbeta clonotypes that the gDNA method yielded from a handful of donors. TCRdb re-hosts the immuneACCESS table, in-frame sequences only. Its copies lack some clones; in the studies checked, an unresolved V gene accounts for under half of them, and the cause for the rest is not known. V and J calls and clone size are those listed in that table; D and trimming were worked out from the DNA. For this sample there are approximately 2,200,000 clones; 93% appear just once. Jointly, the top ten make up 1.5% to 2% of the sample.

This receptor was identified in a man aged 18 to 29 in good health. Some clones in this sample may be carry-over from other donors' samples. Material for sequencing was naive CD8+ T cells from PBMCs. This sample's cell subset or site label indicates: CD45RA+CCR7+.

The CDR3 protein is CASSVHGTRRGEQYF. The nucleotide sequence reads TGTGCCAGCAGCGTCCACGGGACTAGGCGGGGGGAGCAGTACTTC. The V and J segments used are TRBV9 and TRBJ2-7, with TRBD2 identical over 8 junction bases. CDR1 and CDR2, looked up from the germline V gene, are SGDLS and YYNGEE. The junction shows trimming of 2 bases on V and 7 bases on J, and the gene matches do not reach 11 bases of it. The CDR3 starts with the cysteine, ends with the phenylalanine, and has 15 residues. The read is trimmed to its CDR3 DNA, 45 bases read in frame from base 1.